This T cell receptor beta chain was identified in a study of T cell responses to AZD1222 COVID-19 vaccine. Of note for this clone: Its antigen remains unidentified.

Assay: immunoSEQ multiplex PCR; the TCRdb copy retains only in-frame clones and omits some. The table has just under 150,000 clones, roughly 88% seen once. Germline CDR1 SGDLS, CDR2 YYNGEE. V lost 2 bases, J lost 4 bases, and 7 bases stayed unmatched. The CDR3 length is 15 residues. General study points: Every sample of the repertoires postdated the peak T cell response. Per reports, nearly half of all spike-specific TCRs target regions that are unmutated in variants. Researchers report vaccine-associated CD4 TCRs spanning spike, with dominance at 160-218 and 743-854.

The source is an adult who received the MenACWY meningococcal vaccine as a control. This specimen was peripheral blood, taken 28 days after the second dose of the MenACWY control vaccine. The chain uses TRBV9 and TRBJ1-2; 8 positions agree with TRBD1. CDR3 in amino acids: CASSVSRDRIYGYTF. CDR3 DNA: TGTGCCAGCAGCGTGTCAAGGGACAGGATCTATGGCTACACCTTC.